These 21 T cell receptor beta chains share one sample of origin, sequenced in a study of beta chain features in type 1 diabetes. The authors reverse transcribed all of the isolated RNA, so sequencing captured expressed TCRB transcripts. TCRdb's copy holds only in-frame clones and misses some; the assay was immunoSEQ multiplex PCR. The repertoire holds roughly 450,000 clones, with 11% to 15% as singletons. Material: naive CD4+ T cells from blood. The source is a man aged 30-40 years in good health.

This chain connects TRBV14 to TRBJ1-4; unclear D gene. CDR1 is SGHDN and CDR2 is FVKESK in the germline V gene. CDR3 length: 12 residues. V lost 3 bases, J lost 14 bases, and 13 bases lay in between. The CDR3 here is CASSQNRRALFF. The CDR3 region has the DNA TGTGCCAGCAGCCAGAATAGGAGGGCTCTGTTTTTT.

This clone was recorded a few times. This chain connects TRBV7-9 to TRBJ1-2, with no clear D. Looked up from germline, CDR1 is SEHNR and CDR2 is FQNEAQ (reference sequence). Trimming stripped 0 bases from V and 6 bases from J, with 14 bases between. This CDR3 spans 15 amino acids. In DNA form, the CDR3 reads TGTGCCAGCAGCTTAGCAGGAGGGAATCGGCATGGCTACACCTTC. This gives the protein CASSLAGGNRHGYTF.

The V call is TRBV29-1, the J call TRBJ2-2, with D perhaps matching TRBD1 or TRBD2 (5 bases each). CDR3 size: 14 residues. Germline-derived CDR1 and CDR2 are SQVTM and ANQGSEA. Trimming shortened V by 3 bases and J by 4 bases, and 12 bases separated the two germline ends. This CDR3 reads CSVERSGATGELFF. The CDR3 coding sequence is TGCAGCGTTGAGCGGTCCGGGGCCACCGGGGAGCTGTTTTTT.

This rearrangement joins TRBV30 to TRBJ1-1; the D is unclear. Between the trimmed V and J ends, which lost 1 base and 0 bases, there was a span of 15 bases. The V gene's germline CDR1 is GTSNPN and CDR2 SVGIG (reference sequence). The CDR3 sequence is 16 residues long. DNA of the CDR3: TGTGCCTGGAGTGGGCCAGACATACTATTGAACACTGAAGCTTTCTTT. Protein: CAWSGPDILLNTEAFF. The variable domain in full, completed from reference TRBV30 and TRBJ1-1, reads SQTIHQWPATLVQPVGSPLSLECTVEGTSNPNLYWYRQAAGRGLQLLFYSVGIGQISSEVPQNLSASRPQDRQFILSSKKLLLSDSGFYLCAWSGPDILLNTEAFFGQGTRLTVV.

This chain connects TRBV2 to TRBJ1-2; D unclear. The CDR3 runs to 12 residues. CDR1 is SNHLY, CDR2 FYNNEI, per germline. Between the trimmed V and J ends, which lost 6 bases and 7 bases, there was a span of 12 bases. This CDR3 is CASSPGSRGYTF. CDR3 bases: TGTGCCAGCAGCCCAGGCTCTCGTGGCTACACCTTC.

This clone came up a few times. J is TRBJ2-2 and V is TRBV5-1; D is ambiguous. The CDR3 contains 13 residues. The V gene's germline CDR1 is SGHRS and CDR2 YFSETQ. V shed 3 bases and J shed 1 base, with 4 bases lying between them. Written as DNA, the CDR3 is TGCGCCAGCAGCTCCGGGAACACCGGGGAGCTGTTTTTT. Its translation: CASSSGNTGELFF.

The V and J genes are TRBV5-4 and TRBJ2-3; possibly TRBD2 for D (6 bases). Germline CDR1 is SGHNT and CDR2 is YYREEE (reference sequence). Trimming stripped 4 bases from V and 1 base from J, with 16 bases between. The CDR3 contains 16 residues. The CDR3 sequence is CASSPIVGTGTDTQYF. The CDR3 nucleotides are TGTGCCAGCAGCCCTATCGTAGGGACTGGCACAGATACGCAGTATTTT.

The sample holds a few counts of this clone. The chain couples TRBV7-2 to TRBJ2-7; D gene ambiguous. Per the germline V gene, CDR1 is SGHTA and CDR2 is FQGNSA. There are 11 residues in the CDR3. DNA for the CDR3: TGTGCCAGCAGCTTAGGTGAGGTTGTTGACGTC. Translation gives CASSLGEVVDV.

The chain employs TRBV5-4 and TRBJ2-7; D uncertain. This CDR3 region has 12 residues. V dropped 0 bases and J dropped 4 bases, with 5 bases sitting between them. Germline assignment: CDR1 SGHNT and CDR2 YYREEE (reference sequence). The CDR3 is CASSLVGYEQYF. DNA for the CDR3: TGTGCCAGCAGCTTGGTCGGTTACGAGCAGTACTTC.

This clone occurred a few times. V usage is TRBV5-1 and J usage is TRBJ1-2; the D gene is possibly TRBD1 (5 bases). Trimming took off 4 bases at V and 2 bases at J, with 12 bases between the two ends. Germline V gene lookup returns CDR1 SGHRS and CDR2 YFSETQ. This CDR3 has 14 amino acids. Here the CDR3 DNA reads TGCGCCAGCAGCAAGGACAACACCAACTATGGCTACACCTTC. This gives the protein CASSKDNTNYGYTF.

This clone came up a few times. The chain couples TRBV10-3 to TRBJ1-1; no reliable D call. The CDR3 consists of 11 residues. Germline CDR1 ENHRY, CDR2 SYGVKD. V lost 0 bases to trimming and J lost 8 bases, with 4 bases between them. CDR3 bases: TGTGCCATCAGTGAGTCTACAGAAGCTTTCTTT. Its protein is CAISESTEAFF.

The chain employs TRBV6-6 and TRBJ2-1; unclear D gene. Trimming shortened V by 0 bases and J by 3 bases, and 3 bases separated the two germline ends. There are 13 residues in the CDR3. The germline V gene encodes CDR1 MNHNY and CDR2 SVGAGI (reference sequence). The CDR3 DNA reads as TGTGCCAGCAGTTACTCTAACTACAATGAGCAGTTCTTC. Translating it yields CASSYSNYNEQFF.

The CDR3: CSTWTGNTIYF. CDR3 nucleotide sequence: TGCAGCACCTGGACAGGGAATACCATATATTTT. This chain joins TRBV29-1 and TRBJ1-3; 8 bases are a match to TRBD1. With 8 bases clipped from V and 10 bases from J, the junction kept 7 bases outside the gene matches. Germline V gene lookup returns CDR1 SQVTM and CDR2 ANQGSEA. The CDR3 extends over 11 amino acids.

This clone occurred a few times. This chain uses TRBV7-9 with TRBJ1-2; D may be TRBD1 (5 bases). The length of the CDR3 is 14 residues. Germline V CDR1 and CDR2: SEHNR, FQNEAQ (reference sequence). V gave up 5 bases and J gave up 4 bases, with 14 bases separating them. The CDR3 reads CASSPQGFGYGYTF. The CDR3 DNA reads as TGTGCCAGCAGCCCGCAGGGTTTTGGCTATGGCTACACCTTC.

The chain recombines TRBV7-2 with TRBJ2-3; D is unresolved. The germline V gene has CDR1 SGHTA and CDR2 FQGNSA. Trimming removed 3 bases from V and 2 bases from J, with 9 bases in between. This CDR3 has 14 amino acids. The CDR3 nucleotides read TGTGCCAGCAGCTTCAATTTCCCCACAGATACGCAGTATTTT. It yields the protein CASSFNFPTDTQYF. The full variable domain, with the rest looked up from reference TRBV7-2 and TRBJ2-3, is GAGVSQSPSNKVTEKGKDVELRCDPISGHTALYWYRQSLGQGLEFLIYFQGNSAPDKSGLPSDRFSAERTGGSVSTLTIQRTQQEDSAVYLCASSFNFPTDTQYFGPGTRLTVL.

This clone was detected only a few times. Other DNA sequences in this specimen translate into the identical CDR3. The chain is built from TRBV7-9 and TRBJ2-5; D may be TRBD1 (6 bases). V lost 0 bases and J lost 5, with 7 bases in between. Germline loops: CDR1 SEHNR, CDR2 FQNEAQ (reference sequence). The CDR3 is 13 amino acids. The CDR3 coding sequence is TGTGCCAGCAGCTTAGCGGGGGCGGAGACCCAGTACTTC. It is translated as CASSLAGAETQYF. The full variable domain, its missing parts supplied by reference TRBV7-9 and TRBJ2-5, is DTGVSQNPRHKITKRGQNVTFRCDPISEHNRLYWYRQTLGQGPEFLTYFQNEAQLEKSRLLSDRFSAERPKGSFSTLEIQRTEQGDSAMYLCASSLAGAETQYFGPGTRLLVL.

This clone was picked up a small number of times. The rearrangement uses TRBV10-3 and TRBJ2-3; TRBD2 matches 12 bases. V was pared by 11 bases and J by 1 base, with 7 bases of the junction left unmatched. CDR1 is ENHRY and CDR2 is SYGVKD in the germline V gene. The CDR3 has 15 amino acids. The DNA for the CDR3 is TGTGCCGCAAGGACTAGCGGGGATCGCACAGATACGCAGTATTTT. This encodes CAARTSGDRTDTQYF.

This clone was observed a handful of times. CDR3 sequence reads: CASSPSLLATYEQYF. The DNA for the CDR3 is TGTGCCAGCAGCCCATCGTTGCTAGCCACCTACGAGCAGTACTTC. The rearrangement uses TRBV7-2 and TRBJ2-7, with D possibly being TRBD2 (5 bases). This CDR3 contains 15 residues. CDR1 and CDR2 (germline): SGHTA, FQGNSA. V was clipped by 5 bases and J by 2 bases, with 16 bases between them.

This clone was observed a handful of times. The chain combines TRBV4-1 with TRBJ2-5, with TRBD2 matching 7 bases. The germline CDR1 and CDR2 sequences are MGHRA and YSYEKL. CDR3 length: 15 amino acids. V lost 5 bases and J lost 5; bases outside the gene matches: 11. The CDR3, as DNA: TGCGCCAGCAGCACTCGCGGGGGTCCGGGGGAGACCCAGTACTTC. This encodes CASSTRGGPGETQYF.

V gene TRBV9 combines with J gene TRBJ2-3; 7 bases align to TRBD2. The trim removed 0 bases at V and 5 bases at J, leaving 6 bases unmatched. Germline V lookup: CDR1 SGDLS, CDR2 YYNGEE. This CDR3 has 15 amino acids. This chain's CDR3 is CASSVGSGTVDTQYF. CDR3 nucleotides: TGTGCCAGCAGCGTAGGGAGCGGGACCGTAGATACGCAGTATTTT.

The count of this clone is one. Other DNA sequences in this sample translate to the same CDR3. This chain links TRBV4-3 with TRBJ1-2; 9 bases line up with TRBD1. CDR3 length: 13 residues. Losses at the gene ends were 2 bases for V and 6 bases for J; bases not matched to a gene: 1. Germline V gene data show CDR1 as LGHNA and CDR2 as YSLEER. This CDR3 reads CASSQRQGDGYTF. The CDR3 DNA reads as TGCGCCAGCAGCCAACGACAGGGGGATGGCTACACCTTC.